The next 21 T cell receptor beta chains were all read from a single sample in a study of technical replicates of blood from a few donors (dated by TCRdb to the late 2010s). Library preparation employed the immunoSEQ multiplex PCR assay. In its TCRdb copy, this immuneACCESS table keeps in-frame sequences only and misses some clones. Where compared with another copy, unresolved V genes explain less than half of these, and the others have no known cause. The sample table contains around 90,000 clones; only one count was recorded for about 93% of them. Of the sample, under 0.5% falls within the top ten clones. What was sequenced was T cells isolated from PBMCs. Source of these receptors: a human donor in good health.

This clone is a singleton in its sample. The rearrangement joins TRBV9 to TRBJ2-7, with 9 bases lining up with TRBD2. This CDR3 has 19 residues. The V segment lost 0 bases and the J segment 4 bases; nucleotides outside the gene matches: 17. CDR1 is SGDLS and CDR2 is YYNGEE in the germline V gene. The CDR3 sequence is CASSVAPGVPGLAVYEQYF. In nucleotides, the CDR3 is TGTGCCAGCAGCGTAGCTCCGGGAGTGCCGGGACTAGCAGTTTACGAGCAGTACTTC.

This chain links TRBV28 with TRBJ2-1; D gene uncertain. Germline CDR1 reads MDHEN; CDR2 reads SYDVKM. The ends were cut back, 2 bases at V and 5 bases at J, with 4 bases in the middle. This CDR3 spans 12 amino acids. CDR3 nucleotides: TGTGCCAGCAGTTTAGCGGACAATGAGCAGTTCTTC. Protein: CASSLADNEQFF. The full variable domain, completed using reference TRBV28 and TRBJ2-1, is DVKVTQSSRYLVKRTGEKVFLECVQDMDHENMFWYRQDPGLGLRLIYFSYDVKMKEKGDIPEGYSVSREKKERFSLILESASTNQTSMYLCASSLADNEQFFGPGTRLTVL.

V is TRBV5-1 and J is TRBJ2-2, with no clear D. The V gene's germline CDR1 is SGHRS and CDR2 YFSETQ. V lost 0 bases and J 3 bases, leaving 3 bases between the germline ends. The CDR3 runs 13 residues. Here the CDR3 DNA reads TGCGCCAGCAGCTTGGGCGACACCGGGGAGCTGTTTTTT. Its protein is CASSLGDTGELFF.

The genes are TRBV28 and TRBJ2-7; D gene uncertain. The CDR3 consists of 14 residues. Trimming took 2 bases from V and 4 from J, leaving 12 bases between them. The germline gives CDR1 MDHEN, CDR2 SYDVKM. The CDR3 DNA reads TGTGCCAGCAGTTTACAGATATCAGTGTACGAGCAGTACTTC. Its protein product is CASSLQISVYEQYF.

V usage is TRBV28 and J usage is TRBJ1-2; D remains unclear. Germline CDR1 is MDHEN and CDR2 is SYDVKM. V lost 5 bases, J lost 3 bases, and 10 bases lay in between. The CDR3 loop spans 13 amino acids. Here the CDR3 DNA reads TGTGCCAGCAGTCGGAGTGTAGACTATGGCTACACCTTC. Protein: CASSRSVDYGYTF.

This chain links TRBV6-6 with TRBJ2-1; TRBD2 agrees at 9 bases. With 5 bases clipped from V and 7 bases from J, the junction kept 12 bases outside the gene matches. The CDR3 covers 16 residues. In germline, CDR1 is MNHNY, CDR2 SVGAGI (reference sequence). Written as DNA, the CDR3 is TGTGCCAGCAGTCCTCCGCAGCGGGAGGTAGGGAATGAGCAGTTCTTC. It yields the protein CASSPPQREVGNEQFF.

The V gene is TRBV19, the J gene TRBJ1-2; 9 nucleotides align to TRBD1. Germline-derived CDR1 and CDR2 are LNHDA and SQIVND (reference sequence). CDR3 length equals 15 residues. The junction had 12 bases not matched to a gene; V was cut back by 5 bases and J by 8 bases. The CDR3 nucleotides read TGTGCCAGTAGTCGTAATCCCGGGACAGGGAACGGCTACACCTTC. Its protein is CASSRNPGTGNGYTF. Combining the CDR3 with reference TRBV19 and TRBJ1-2 gives the whole variable domain DGGITQSPKYLFRKEGQNVTLSCEQNLNHDAMYWYRQDPGQGLRLIYYSQIVNDFQKGDIAEGYSVSREKKESFPLTVTSAQKNPTAFYLCASSRNPGTGNGYTFGSGTRLTVV.

The V and J genes are TRBV2 and TRBJ2-4; D gene unclear. This CDR3 spans 14 amino acids. Germline V gene sequence: CDR1 SNHLY, CDR2 FYNNEI. Trimming shortened V by 2 bases and J by 8 bases, and 13 bases separated the two germline ends. CDR3 bases: TGTGCCAGCAGTGAATCTAGGATGGTGCACATTCAGTACTTC. Translated: CASSESRMVHIQYF. The variable domain in full, with the rest retrieved from reference TRBV2 and TRBJ2-4, is EPEVTQTPSHQVTQMGQEVILRCVPISNHLYFYWYRQILGQKVEFLVSFYNNEISEKSEIFDDQFSVERPDGSNFTLKIRSTKLEDSAMYFCASSESRMVHIQYFGAGTRLSVL.

This clone was detected a few times. CDR3 sequence: CASSSQGWDTEAFF. CDR3 in DNA: TGTGCCAGCAGCTCACAGGGGTGGGACACTGAAGCTTTCTTT. The chain joins TRBV13 to TRBJ1-1; the match to TRBD1 covers 7 bases. Unmatched junction bases numbered 5, after V lost 4 bases and J lost 3 bases. The CDR3 consists of 14 residues. Germline CDR1 reads PRHDT; CDR2 reads FYEKMQ (reference sequence).

The chain has TRBV15 and TRBJ2-1, with 8 bases matching TRBD2. The CDR3 sequence is 15 residues long. From germline, CDR1 is LNHNV and CDR2 YYDKDF (reference sequence). With 4 bases clipped from V and 8 bases from J, the junction kept 10 bases outside the gene matches. The CDR3 DNA reads TGTGCCACCAGCACTCGGGAGGGCCTGTTCGATGAGCAGTTCTTC. Translation gives CATSTREGLFDEQFF.

J is TRBJ2-1 and V is TRBV2, with 11 nucleotides matching TRBD2. Germline V gene lookup returns CDR1 SNHLY and CDR2 FYNNEI. The V segment lost 4 bases and the J segment 7 bases; nucleotides outside the gene matches: 3. The CDR3 runs 14 residues. The CDR3 is CASSALAGVNEQFF. For the CDR3, the DNA is TGTGCCAGCAGTGCACTAGCGGGAGTGAATGAGCAGTTCTTC.

The chain couples TRBV29-1 to TRBJ1-3; D ambiguous. The CDR3 extends over 13 amino acids. The V end lost 4 bases, the J end lost 0 bases, and 7 bases lay between the germline ends. Germline V gene data show CDR1 as SQVTM and CDR2 as ANQGSEA. CDR3 protein: CSVVSYSGNTIYF. CDR3 in DNA: TGCAGCGTTGTTTCCTACTCTGGAAACACCATATATTTT.

V and J are TRBV4-2 and TRBJ2-7; 9 bases fit TRBD2. CDR3 length: 15 residues. Germline V gene lookup returns CDR1 LGHNA and CDR2 YNFKEQ. After removal of 2 bases from V and 3 bases from J, the junction contained 5 bases not matched to a gene. As DNA, the CDR3 is TGTGCCAGCAGCCAAAAGGATAGCGGGGGCTACGAGCAGTACTTC. Its translation is CASSQKDSGGYEQYF.

The chain recombines TRBV19 with TRBJ2-7; 8 positions match TRBD2. Trimming took 7 bases from V and 5 from J; bases not matched to a gene: 10. Germline CDR1 is LNHDA and CDR2 is SQIVND (reference sequence). This CDR3 contains 14 residues. DNA of the CDR3: TGTGCCAGTACCTCAAGCGGGAGTTACCACGAGCAGTACTTC. Protein sequence: CASTSSGSYHEQYF.

This clone was seen only once. The CDR3 protein is CASSPEGYNEQFF. The CDR3 nucleotides read TGTGCCAGCTCACCGGAGGGTTACAATGAGCAGTTCTTC. J is TRBJ2-1 and V is TRBV18, with D maybe TRBD2 (6 bases). Trimming took 3 bases from V and 4 from J, leaving 7 bases between them. CDR1 and CDR2 (germline): KGHSH, LQKENI. This CDR3 is built from 13 residues.

This sequence joins TRBV6-6 and TRBJ1-5; D remains ambiguous. This CDR3 comprises 14 residues. The V gene's germline CDR1 is MNHNY and CDR2 SVGAGI (reference sequence). Trimming took off 2 bases at V and 6 bases at J, with 11 bases between the two ends. CDR3 DNA: TGTGCCAGCAGTTACCACGGGGTTAGTCAGCCCCAGCATTTT. The encoded protein is CASSYHGVSQPQHF.

The rearrangement links TRBV13 to TRBJ1-2, with 10 bases fitting TRBD1. V was clipped by 5 bases and J by 3 bases; unmatched bases: 6. CDR3 length: 15 residues. From germline, CDR1 is PRHDT and CDR2 FYEKMQ (reference sequence). The CDR3: CASSTDRGRDYGYTF. The CDR3 bases are TGTGCCAGCAGCACCGACAGGGGGCGCGACTATGGCTACACCTTC.

The CDR3, as DNA: TGTGCCAGCAGCCCGTTACGACTAGCGGGAAATGAGCAGTTCTTC. This gives the protein CASSPLRLAGNEQFF. This chain uses TRBV14 with TRBJ2-1; 11 nucleotides match TRBD2. CDR3 length: 15 residues. V lost 4 bases to trimming and J lost 7 bases; unmatched junction nucleotides: 6. Germline V gene data show CDR1 as SGHDN and CDR2 as FVKESK. Full variable domain (remainder filled in from reference TRBV14 and TRBJ2-1): EAGVTQFPSHSVIEKGQTVTLRCDPISGHDNLYWYRRVMGKEIKFLLHFVKESKQDESGMPNNRFLAERTGGTYSTLKVQPAELEDSGVYFCASSPLRLAGNEQFFGPGTRLTVL.

This chain uses TRBV28 with TRBJ1-2; D uncertain. This CDR3 is built from 11 residues. Germline assignment: CDR1 MDHEN and CDR2 SYDVKM. Trimming stripped 6 bases from V and 3 bases from J, with 5 bases between. CDR3 region: CASRADYGYTF. The CDR3 DNA reads TGTGCCAGCAGAGCCGACTATGGCTACACCTTC.

This chain joins TRBV7-6 and TRBJ2-3; a weak D match, TRBD1 (5 bases). V lost 5 bases, J lost 2 bases, and 14 bases lay in between. Germline V gene data show CDR1 as SGHVS and CDR2 as FNYEAQ. This CDR3 has 15 amino acids. The CDR3 sequence: CASSPRQTITDTQYF. The CDR3, as DNA: TGTGCCAGCAGCCCGAGACAGACGATCACAGATACGCAGTATTTT.

This chain links TRBV5-1 with TRBJ1-4; 9 nucleotides match TRBD1. The CDR3 is made up of 13 amino acids. CDR1 is SGHRS, CDR2 YFSETQ, per germline. The V segment lost 3 bases and the J segment 6 bases; nucleotides outside the gene matches: 0. CDR3 residues: CASSWTGDEKLFF. The CDR3 DNA sequence: TGCGCCAGCAGCTGGACAGGGGATGAAAAACTGTTTTTT.